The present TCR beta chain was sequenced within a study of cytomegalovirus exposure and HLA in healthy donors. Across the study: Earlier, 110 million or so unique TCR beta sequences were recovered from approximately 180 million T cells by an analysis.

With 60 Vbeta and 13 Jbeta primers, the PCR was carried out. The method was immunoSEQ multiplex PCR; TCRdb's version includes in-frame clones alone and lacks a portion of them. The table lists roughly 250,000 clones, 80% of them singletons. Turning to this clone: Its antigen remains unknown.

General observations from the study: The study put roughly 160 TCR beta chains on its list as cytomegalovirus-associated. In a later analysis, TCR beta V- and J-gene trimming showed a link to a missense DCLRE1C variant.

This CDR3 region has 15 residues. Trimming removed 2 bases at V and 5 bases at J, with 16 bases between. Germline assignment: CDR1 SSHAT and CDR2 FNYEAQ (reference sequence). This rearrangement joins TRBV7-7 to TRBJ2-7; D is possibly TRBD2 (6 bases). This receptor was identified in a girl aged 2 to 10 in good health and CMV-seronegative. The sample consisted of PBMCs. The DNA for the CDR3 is TGTGCCAGCAGCTTAAGTCCGTCGCGGGGCGACGAGCAGTACTTC. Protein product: CASSLSPSRGDEQYF.